The 5 T cell receptor beta chains reported below all come from one sample, sequenced in a study of CD8+CD57+ T cells in acquired aplastic anemia. Using genomic DNA as the template, TCR beta VDJ and CDR3 profiling was carried out. TCRdb itself ran the reads through MiXCR, one entry per CDR3 protein. The sample lists some 92,000 distinct CDR3 sequences, around 68% seen once, with approximately 65% in the top ten. Sequencing was done on patients that had shown CD8+CD57+ cell expansion by flow cytometry. The sample taken for sequencing was sorted CD4+, CD8+, or CD8+CD57+ T cells (not recorded which) from PBMCs. The receptors originated from a human donor with aplastic anemia.

This clonotype was detected only once. V usage is TRBV6-4 and J usage is TRBJ2-3; D gene ambiguous. The CDR3 has 12 residues. Trimming took 0 bases from V and 7 from J, leaving 5 bases between them. Germline V gene sequence: CDR1 MRHNA, CDR2 SNTAGT. Here the CDR3 DNA reads TGTGCCAGCAGTGACTCCGAAAATACGCAGTATTTT. Residues: CASSDSENTQYF.

The gene calls are TRBV4-3 and TRBJ2-7, with TRBD2 identical over 8 bases. Per the germline V gene, CDR1 is LGHNA and CDR2 is YSLEER. J lost 0 bases, V lost 4 bases, and 8 bases had no gene match. CDR3 size: 16 residues. The CDR3 nucleotides are TGCGCCAGCAGCCCCCTCCCAAGCGGGGGCTCCTACGAGCAGTACTTC. The encoded protein is CASSPLPSGGSYEQYF.

V is TRBV10-3 and J is TRBJ2-3; 11 nucleotides align to TRBD2. Germline V gene lookup returns CDR1 ENHRY and CDR2 SYGVKD. Germline trimming cut 5 bases from V and 8 bases from J; bases unmatched to any gene: 6. This CDR3 is built from 14 residues. In DNA, the CDR3 is TGTGCCATCAGTCTAGCGGGGGGTTTAGGTACGCAGTATTTT. Translating it yields CAISLAGGLGTQYF.

The table lists this clonotype with a count of one. This chain joins TRBV2 and TRBJ2-7; 8 bases align to TRBD1. The CDR3 spans 14 residues. Germline CDR1 is SNHLY and CDR2 is FYNNEI. V was pared by 4 bases and J by 0 bases, with 2 bases of the junction left unmatched. For the CDR3, the DNA is TGTGCCAGCAGTGGAACAGGGGGCTCCTACGAGCAGTACTTC. Encoded protein: CASSGTGGSYEQYF.

V is TRBV7-8 and J is TRBJ2-7; D call uncertain. V was shortened by 10 bases and J by 6 bases, with 13 bases between the two germline ends. The germline CDR1 and CDR2 sequences are SGHVS and FQNEAQ. The CDR3 is made up of 11 amino acids. CDR3 protein: CATSPSREQYF. CDR3 sequence (DNA): TGTGCCACCTCACCAAGTCGCGAGCAGTACTTC.